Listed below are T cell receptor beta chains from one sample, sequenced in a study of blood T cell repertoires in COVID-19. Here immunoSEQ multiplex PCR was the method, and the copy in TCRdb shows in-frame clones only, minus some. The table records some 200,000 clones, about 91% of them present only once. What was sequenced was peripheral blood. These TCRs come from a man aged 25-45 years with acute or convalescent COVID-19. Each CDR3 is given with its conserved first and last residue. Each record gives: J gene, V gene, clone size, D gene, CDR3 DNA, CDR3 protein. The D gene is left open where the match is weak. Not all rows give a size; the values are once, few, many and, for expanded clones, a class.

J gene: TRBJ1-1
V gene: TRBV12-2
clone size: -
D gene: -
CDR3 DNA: TGTGCAAGTCGCACGCGCAGGGGACCTGAGGCTTTCTTT
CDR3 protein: CASRTRRGPEAFF

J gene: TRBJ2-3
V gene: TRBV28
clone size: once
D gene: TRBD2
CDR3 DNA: TGTGCCAGCAGCTTGGCCGGCACGGGGGGGCGCCGGCCTACACACACAGATACGCAGTATTTT
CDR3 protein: CASSLAGTGGRRPTHTDTQYF

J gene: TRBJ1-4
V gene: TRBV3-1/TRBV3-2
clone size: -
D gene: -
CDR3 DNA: TGTGCCAGCAGCCAAGCGGGTGAAAAACTGTTTTTT
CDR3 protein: CASSQAGEKLFF

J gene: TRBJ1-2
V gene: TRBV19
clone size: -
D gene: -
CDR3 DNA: TGTGCCAGTAGGTCTGCGGACTATGGCTACACCTTC
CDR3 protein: CASRSADYGYTF

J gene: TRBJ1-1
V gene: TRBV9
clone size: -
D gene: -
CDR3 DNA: TGTGCCAGCAGCGTAGGAACAGGGTATAACACTGAAGCTTTCTTT
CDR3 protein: CASSVGTGYNTEAFF

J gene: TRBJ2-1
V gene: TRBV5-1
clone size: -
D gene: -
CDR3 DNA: TGCGCCAGCAGCTTCGACAATGAGCAGTTCTTC
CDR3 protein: CASSFDNEQFF

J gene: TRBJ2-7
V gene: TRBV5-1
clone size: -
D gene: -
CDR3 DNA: TGCGCCAGCAGCTTGAACAGATACGAGCAGTACTTC
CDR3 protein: CASSLNRYEQYF

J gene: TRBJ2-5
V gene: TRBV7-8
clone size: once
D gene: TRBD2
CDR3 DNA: TGTGCCAGCAGCCTAGGATGGAGGACTAGCGGGATTGGGACCCAGTACTTC
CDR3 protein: CASSLGWRTSGIGTQYF

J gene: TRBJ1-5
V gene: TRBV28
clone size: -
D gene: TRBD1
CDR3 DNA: TGTGCCAGCAGTTTCGGGACAGGGTCTTATGGGCCCCAGCATTTT
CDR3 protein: CASSFGTGSYGPQHF

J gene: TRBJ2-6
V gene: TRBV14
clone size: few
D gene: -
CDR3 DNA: TGTGCCAGCAGCCAAGGGGGCTACTCTGGGGCCAACGTCCTGACTTTC
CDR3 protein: CASSQGGYSGANVLTF

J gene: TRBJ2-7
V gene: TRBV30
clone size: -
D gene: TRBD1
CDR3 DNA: TGTGCCTGGAGACTGACAGGGGGATCCTACGAGCAGTACTTC
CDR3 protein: CAWRLTGGSYEQYF

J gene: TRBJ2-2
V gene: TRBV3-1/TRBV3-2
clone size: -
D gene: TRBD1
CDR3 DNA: TGTGCCAGCAACAGACAGGGAATGGCCGGGGAGCTGTTTTTT
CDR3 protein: CASNRQGMAGELFF

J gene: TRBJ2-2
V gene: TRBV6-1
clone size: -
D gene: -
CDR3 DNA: TGTGCCAGCAGTGAAGGGGGCAACTTGGGCGGGGAGCTGTTTTTT
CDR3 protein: CASSEGGNLGGELFF

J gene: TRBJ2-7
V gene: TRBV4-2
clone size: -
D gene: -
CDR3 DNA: TGTGCCAGCAGCCAAGAAATTGGAGGAGGTGGCGAGCAGTACTTC
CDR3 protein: CASSQEIGGGGEQYF

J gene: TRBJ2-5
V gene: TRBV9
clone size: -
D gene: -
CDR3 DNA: TGTGCCAGCAGCGCTCGGGGGGAGACCCAGTACTTC
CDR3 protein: CASSARGETQYF

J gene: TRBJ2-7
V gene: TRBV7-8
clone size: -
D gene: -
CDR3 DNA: TGTGCCAGCAGCGTTGACACAGCCTACGAGCAGTACTTC
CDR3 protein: CASSVDTAYEQYF

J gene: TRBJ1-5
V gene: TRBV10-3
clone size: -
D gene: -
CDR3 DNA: TGTGCCATCAGTGAATCTAGGGCCACGAGGAAGGGGGAGCCCCAGCATTTT
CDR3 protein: CAISESRATRKGEPQHF

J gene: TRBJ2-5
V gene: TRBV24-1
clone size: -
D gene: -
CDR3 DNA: TGTGCCACCAGTGATGCCCGGACAAGCCGGGGAGGAACCCAGTACTTC
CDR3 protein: CATSDARTSRGGTQYF

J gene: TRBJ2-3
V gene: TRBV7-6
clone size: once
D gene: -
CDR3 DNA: TGTGCCGTCAGGGGCGGGAGTGCAGATACGCAGTATTTT
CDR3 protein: CAVRGGSADTQYF

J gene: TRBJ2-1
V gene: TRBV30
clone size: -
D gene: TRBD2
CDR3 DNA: TGTGCCTGGAGTAAGGACAGTTATGTGACTAGCGGGAGTCCCTACAATGAGCAGTTCTTC
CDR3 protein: CAWSKDSYVTSGSPYNEQFF

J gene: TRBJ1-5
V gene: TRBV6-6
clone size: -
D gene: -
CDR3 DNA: TGTGCCAGCAGTTACGGGGCAGGGGAAAGTCAGCCCCAGCATTTT
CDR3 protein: CASSYGAGESQPQHF

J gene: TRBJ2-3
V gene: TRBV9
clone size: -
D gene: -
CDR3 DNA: TGTGCCAGCAGCGTAGCTACTAGCCGAAGCACAGATACGCAGTATTTT
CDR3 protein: CASSVATSRSTDTQYF

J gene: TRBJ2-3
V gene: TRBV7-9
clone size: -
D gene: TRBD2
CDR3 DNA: TGTGCCAGCAGCCATAGCGGGGGTAAGCAAGATACGCAGTATTTT
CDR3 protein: CASSHSGGKQDTQYF

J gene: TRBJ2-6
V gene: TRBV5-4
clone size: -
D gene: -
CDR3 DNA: TGTGCCAGCAGCGATGCAGGTTCTGGGGCCAACGTCCTGACTTTC
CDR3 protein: CASSDAGSGANVLTF

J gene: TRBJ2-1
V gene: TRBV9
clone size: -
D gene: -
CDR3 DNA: TGTGCCAGCAGCGTAGAGGAGGACTCCTACAATGAGCAGTTCTTC
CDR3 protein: CASSVEEDSYNEQFF

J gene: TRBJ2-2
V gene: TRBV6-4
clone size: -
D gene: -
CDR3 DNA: TGTGCCAGCAGGCAGCAGGGATACACCGGGGAGCTGTTTTTT
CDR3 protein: CASRQQGYTGELFF

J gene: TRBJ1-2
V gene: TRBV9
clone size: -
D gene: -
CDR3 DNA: TGTGCCAGCAGCGATTGGAGTCAAGCGCGGTATGGCTACACCTTC
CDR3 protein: CASSDWSQARYGYTF

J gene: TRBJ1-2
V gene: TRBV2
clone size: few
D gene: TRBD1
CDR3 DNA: TGTGCCAGCAGTCAGGACAGGGTATATGGCTACACCTTC
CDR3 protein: CASSQDRVYGYTF

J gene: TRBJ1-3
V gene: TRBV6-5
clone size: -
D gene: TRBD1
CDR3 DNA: TGTGCCAGCAGGGGACAGTTCTCTGGAAACACCATATATTTT
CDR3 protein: CASRGQFSGNTIYF

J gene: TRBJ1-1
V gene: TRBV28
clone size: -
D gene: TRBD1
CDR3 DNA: TGTGCCGGGAGGGGCAGGGGGCCGAACACTGAAGCTTTCTTT
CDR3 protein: CAGRGRGPNTEAFF

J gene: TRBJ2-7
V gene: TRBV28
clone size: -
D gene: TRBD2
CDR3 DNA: TGTGCCAGCACGAAAGGGACTAGCGGGGGTTACGAGCAGTACTTC
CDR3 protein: CASTKGTSGGYEQYF

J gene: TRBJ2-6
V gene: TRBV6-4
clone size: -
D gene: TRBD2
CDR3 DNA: TGTGCCAGCCCTGCCGGGACTAGCGGGGGAAATGGGGCCAACGTCCTGACTTTC
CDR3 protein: CASPAGTSGGNGANVLTF

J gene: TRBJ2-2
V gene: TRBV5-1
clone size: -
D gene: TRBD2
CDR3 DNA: TGCGCCAGCAGCCCTCGGACTAGCGGGAGGACCGGGGAGCTGTTTTTT
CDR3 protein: CASSPRTSGRTGELFF

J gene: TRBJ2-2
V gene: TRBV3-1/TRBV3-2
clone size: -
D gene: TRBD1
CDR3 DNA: TGTGCCAGCAGCCAACGCCCCGGCACAGGGGGCAACACCGGGGAGCTGTTTTTT
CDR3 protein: CASSQRPGTGGNTGELFF

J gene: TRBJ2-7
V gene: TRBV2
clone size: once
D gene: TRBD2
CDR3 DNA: TGTGCCAGCAGTGAAACGCCTAGCGGGAGGCGAGTCTTC
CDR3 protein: CASSETPSGRRVF

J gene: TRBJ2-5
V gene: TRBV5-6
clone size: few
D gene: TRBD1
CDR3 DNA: TGTGCCAGCAGCTGGCCGGGACAGGGTGGTGAGACCCAGTACTTC
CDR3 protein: CASSWPGQGGETQYF

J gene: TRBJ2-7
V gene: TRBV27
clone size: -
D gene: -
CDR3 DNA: TGTGCCAGCAGCACTATCCGGACAGACTACGAGCAGTACTTC
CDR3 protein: CASSTIRTDYEQYF

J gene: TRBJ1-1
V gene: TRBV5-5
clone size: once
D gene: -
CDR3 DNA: TGTGCCAGCAGCTTGGCCTCGAACACTGAAGCTTTCTTT
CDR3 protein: CASSLASNTEAFF

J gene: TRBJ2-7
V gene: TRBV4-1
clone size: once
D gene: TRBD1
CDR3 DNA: TGCGCCAGCAGCCAACGCACAGACAGGGGACTGGGCTCCTACGAGCAGTACTTC
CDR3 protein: CASSQRTDRGLGSYEQYF

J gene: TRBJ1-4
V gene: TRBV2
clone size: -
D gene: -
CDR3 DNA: TGTGCCAGCCGTGCATCATACACAACTAATGAAAAACTGTTTTTT
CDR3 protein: CASRASYTTNEKLFF

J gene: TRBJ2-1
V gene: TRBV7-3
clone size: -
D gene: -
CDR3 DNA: TGTGCCAGCAGCTTAAGGAGGGGTGAGCAGTTCTTC
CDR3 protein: CASSLRRGEQFF

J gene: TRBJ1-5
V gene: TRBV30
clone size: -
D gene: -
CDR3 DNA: TGTGCCTGGAGTGTTTATAGCAATCAGCCCCAGCATTTT
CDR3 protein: CAWSVYSNQPQHF

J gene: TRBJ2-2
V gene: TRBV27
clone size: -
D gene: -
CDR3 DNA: TGTGCCAGCCGCAGGGTAGATACCGGGGAGCTGTTTTTT
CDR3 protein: CASRRVDTGELFF

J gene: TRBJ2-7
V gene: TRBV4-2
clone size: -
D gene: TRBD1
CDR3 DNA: TGTGCCAGCAGCCAAGAGGGACAGCTCTACGAGCAGTACTTC
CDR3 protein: CASSQEGQLYEQYF

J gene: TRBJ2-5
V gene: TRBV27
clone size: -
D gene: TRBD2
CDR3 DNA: TGTGCCAGCAGTTTTGGGGGGGAGGGCGTTCCTGAGTTAGAGACCCAGTACTTC
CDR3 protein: CASSFGGEGVPELETQYF

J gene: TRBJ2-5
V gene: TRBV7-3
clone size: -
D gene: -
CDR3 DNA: TGTGCCAGCAGCTGGGTTTGGGTGGATAGACAGACGTACCAAGAGACCCAGTACTTC
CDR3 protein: CASSWVWVDRQTYQETQYF

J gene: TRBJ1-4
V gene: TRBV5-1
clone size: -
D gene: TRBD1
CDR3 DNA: TGCGCCAGCAGTTATCGCGGACAGGGGGATGAAAAACTGTTTTTT
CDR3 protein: CASSYRGQGDEKLFF

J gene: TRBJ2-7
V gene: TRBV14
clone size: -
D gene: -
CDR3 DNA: TGTGCCAGCAGCCAAGAAGGAGCAATAGGACAGATAGCCTACGAGCAGTACTTC
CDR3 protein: CASSQEGAIGQIAYEQYF

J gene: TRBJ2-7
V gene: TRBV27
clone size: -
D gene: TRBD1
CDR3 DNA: TGTGCCAGCAGCCTTTGGACAGGGAGCCACGAGCAGTACTTC
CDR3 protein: CASSLWTGSHEQYF

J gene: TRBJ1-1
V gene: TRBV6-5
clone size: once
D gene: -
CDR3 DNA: TGTGCCAGCAGTTACAGGGGGGGCTGGAACACTGAAGCTTTCTTT
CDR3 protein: CASSYRGGWNTEAFF

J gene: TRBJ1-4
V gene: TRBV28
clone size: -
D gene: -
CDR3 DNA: TGTGCCGGCAAGACGGAGGGGGAAAAACTGTTTTTT
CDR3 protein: CAGKTEGEKLFF